A selection of T cell receptor beta chains follows, all from one sample in a study of blood T cell repertoires in COVID-19. Produced via immunoSEQ multiplex PCR; TCRdb's table is partial and in-frame only. Of about 400,000 clones in the sample, around 84% are singletons; the top ten hold over 2.5%. The sequenced material came from peripheral blood. Receptors were obtained from a human donor in a cohort sampled during active COVID-19. CDR3s include the opening cysteine and the closing phenylalanine or tryptophan.

V gene | CDR3 protein
TRBV6-5 | CASRPYRDDQPQHF
TRBV6-5 | CASSNRVQGLSGYTF
TRBV7-2 | CASSSGTGYVDTQYF
TRBV6-6 | CASSLGLAAYNEQFF
TRBV1 | CTSSETPGAKNIQYF
TRBV11-3 | CASSGSPGGTEAFF
TRBV5-1 | CASSLDGGPGDTQYF
TRBV30 | CAWSERDGRRAADTQYF
TRBV27 | CASSDRVTEAFF
TRBV12-3/TRBV12-4 | CASSMTVTGELFF
TRBV11-3 | CASSLAGGYNEQFF
TRBV19 | CASSAREGAKNIQYF
TRBV18 | CASSLERVTGSNQPQHF
TRBV5-1 | CASSLAGSANTGELFF
TRBV15 | CATSRVQGSGNTIYF